This T cell receptor beta chain was identified during a study of identical twins. Study-wide results and limits: Among beta out-of-frame sequences, excess sharing between twins appeared weaker.

V lost 6 bases, J lost 5 bases, and 10 bases stayed unmatched. The CDR3 covers 15 residues. Germline assignment: CDR1 MNHEY and CDR2 SVGEGT. This clonotype has just a few counts. Its target is not known. TCRdb recomputed calls from the 5' RACE reads with MiXCR, one row per CDR3 protein. The repertoire has 600,000 to 850,000 distinct CDR3 sequences, around a sixth of them found once; the top ten carry around 12%. These same records also appear under a second study, on T cells expressing NK-cell markers. Turning to that study: In several donors, these clonotypes also led the CD3+CD56-NKG2C+ fraction.

The material sequenced was PBMCs. This receptor was identified in a young woman in good health. J is TRBJ2-5 and V is TRBV6-2 or TRBV6-3; 9 bases fit TRBD2. The DNA of the CDR3 is TGTGCCAGCAGCGCTGGCGGGAGGGCCGTGGAGACCCAGTACTTC. Translated, it gives CASSAGGRAVETQYF.